This TCR beta chain was identified in a study of long-term antiretroviral therapy in people with HIV. Germline V gene data show CDR1 as SGHDT and CDR2 as YYEEEE. The CDR3 sequence is 16 residues long. Trimming cost V 4 bases and J 5 bases; bases outside gene matches: 14. Survey-level immunoSEQ v3.0 assays were run. Sequenced by immunoSEQ multiplex PCR; TCRdb stores in-frame clones only, minus some. This table has about 4,800 clones, roughly 91% appearing once. This clonotype originated in a woman in her forties or fifties with HIV. The gene calls are TRBV5-6 and TRBJ2-5; 7 positions agree with TRBD1. Sequenced here: unsorted PBMCs, sampled 1.3 years after starting antiretroviral therapy. As DNA, the CDR3 is TGTGCCAGCAGCGGTTGGAGTACAGGGGACGGGGAGACCCAGTACTTC. Its translation is CASSGWSTGDGETQYF. Combining the CDR3 with reference TRBV5-6 and TRBJ2-5 gives the whole variable domain DAGVTQSPTHLIKTRGQQVTLRCSPKSGHDTVSWYQQALGQGPQFIFQYYEEEERQRGNFPDRFSGHQFPNYSSELNVNALLLGDSALYLCASSGWSTGDGETQYFGPGTRLLVL.